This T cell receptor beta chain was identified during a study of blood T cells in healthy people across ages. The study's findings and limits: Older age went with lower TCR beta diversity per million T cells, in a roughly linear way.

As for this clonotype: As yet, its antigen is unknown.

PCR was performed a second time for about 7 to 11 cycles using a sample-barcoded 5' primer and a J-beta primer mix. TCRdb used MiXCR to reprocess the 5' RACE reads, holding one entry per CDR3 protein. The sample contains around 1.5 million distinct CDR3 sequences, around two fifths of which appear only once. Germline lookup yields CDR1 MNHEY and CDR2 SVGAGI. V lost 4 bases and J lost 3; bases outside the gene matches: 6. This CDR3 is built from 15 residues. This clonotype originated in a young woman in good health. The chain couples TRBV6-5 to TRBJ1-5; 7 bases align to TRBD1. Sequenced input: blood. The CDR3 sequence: CASSSTGLFNQPQHF. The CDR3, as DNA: TGTGCCAGCAGTTCGACAGGGTTATTCAATCAGCCCCAGCATTTT.